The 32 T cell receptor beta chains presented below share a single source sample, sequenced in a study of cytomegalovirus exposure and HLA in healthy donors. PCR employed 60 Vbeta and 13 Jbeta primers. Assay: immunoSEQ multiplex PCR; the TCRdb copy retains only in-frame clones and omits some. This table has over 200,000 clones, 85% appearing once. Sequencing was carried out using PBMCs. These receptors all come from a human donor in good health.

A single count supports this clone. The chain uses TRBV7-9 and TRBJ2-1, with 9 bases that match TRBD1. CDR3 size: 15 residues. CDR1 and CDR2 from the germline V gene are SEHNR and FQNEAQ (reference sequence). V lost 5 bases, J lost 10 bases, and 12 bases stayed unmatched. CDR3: CASSGPGQGGQEQFF. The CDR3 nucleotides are TGTGCCAGCAGCGGACCGGGACAGGGCGGTCAAGAGCAGTTCTTC.

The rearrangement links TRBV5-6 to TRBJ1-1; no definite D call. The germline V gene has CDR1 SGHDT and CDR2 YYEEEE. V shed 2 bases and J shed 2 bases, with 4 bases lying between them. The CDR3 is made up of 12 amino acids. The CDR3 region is CASSLYNTEAFF. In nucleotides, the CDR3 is TGTGCCAGCAGCTTATATAACACTGAAGCTTTCTTT.

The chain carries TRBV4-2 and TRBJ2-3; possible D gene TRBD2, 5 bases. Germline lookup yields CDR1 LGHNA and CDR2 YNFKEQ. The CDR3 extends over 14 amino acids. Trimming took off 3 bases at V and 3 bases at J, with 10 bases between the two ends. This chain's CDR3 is CASSHSARTDTQYF. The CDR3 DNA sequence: TGTGCCAGCAGCCATAGCGCTAGGACAGATACGCAGTATTTT.

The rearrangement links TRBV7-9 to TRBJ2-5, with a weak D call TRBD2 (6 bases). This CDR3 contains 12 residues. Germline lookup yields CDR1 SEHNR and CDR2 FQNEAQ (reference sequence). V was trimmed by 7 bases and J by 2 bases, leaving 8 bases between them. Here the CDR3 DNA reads TGTGCCAGCATGGAGGGGCAAGAGACCCAGTACTTC. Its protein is CASMEGQETQYF.

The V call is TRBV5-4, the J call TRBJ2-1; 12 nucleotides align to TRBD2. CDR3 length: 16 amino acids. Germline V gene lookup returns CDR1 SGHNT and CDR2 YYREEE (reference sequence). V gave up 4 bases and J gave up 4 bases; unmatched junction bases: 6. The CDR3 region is CASSLGLAGPYNEQFF. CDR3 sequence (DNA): TGTGCCAGCAGCCTAGGACTAGCGGGGCCTTACAATGAGCAGTTCTTC.

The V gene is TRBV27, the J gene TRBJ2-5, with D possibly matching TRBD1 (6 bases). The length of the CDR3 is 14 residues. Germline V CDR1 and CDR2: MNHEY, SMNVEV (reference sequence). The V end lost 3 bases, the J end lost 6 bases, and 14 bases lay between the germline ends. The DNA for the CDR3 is TGTGCCAGCAGTTTTTTTACAGGGCGAAAGACCCAGTACTTC. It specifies CASSFFTGRKTQYF.

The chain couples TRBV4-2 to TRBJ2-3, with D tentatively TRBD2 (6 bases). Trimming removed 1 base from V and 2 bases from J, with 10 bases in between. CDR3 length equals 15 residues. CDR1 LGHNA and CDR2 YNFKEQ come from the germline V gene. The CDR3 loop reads CASSQVLANTDTQYF. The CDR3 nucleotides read TGTGCCAGCAGCCAAGTCCTAGCGAACACAGATACGCAGTATTTT.

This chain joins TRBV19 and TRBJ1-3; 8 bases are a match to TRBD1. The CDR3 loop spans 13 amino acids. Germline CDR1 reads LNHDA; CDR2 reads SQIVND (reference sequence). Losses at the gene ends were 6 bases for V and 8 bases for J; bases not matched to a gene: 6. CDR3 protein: CASSPGQGDTIYF. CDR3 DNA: TGTGCCAGTAGCCCCGGACAGGGTGACACCATATATTTT.

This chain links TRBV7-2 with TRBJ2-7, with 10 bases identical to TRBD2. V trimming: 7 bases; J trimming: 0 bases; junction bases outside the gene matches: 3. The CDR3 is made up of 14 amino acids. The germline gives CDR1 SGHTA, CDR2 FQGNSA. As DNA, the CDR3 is TGTGCCAGCATGTGGACTAGCGGCTCCTACGAGCAGTACTTC. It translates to CASMWTSGSYEQYF.

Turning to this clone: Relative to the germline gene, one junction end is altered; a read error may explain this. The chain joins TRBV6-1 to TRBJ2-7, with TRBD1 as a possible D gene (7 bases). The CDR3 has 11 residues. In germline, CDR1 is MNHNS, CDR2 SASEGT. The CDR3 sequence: CASSPGQRVCF. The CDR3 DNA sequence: TGTGCCAGCAGCCCGGGACAGCGGGTGTGTTTC.

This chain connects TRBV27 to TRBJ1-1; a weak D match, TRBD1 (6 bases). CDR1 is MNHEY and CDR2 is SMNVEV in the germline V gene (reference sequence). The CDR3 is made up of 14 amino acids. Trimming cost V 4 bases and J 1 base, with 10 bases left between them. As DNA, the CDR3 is TGTGCCAGCAGTTCACAGGGTGGGAACACTGAAGCTTTCTTT. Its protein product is CASSSQGGNTEAFF.

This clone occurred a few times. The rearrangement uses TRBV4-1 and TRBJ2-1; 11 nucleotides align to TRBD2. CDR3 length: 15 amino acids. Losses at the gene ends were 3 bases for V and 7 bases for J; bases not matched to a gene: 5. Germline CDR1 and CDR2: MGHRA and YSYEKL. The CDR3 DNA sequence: TGCGCCAGCAGCCAGGAGGGACTAGCGGCGAATGAGCAGTTCTTC. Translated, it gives CASSQEGLAANEQFF.

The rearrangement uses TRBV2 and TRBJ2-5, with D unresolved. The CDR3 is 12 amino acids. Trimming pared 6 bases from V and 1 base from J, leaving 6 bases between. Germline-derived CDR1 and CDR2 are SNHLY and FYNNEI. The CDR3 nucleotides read TGTGCCAGCAGCCTATCCCAAGAGACCCAGTACTTC. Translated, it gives CASSLSQETQYF.

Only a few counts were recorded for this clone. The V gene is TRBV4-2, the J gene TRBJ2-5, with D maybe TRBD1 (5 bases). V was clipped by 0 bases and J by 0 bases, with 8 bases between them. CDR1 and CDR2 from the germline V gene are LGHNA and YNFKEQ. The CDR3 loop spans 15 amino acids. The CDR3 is CASSQDWGHQETQYF. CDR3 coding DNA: TGTGCCAGCAGCCAAGATTGGGGCCACCAAGAGACCCAGTACTTC.

The CDR3 region has the DNA TGTGCCAGCAGAGCAGGAAGACTAGCGGGAATAGGAGGGAAAAACATTCAGTACTTC. It codes for CASRAGRLAGIGGKNIQYF. The rearrangement uses TRBV7-8 and TRBJ2-4; 11 bases agree with TRBD2. Unmatched junction bases numbered 17, after V lost 6 bases and J lost 4 bases. CDR3 length: 19 residues. Germline V CDR1 and CDR2: SGHVS, FQNEAQ.

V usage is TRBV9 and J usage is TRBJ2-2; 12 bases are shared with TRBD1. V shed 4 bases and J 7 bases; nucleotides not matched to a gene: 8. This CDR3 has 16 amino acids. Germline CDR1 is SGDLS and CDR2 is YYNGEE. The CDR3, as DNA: TGTGCCAGCAGCCCCCCGGGACAGGGGGCAATCGGGGAGCTGTTTTTT. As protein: CASSPPGQGAIGELFF.

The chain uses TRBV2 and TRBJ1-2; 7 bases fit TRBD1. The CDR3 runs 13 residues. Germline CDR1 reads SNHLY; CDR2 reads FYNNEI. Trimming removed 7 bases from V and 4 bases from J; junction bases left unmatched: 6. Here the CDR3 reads CASIGTATYGYTF. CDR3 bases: TGTGCCAGCATAGGGACAGCGACCTATGGCTACACCTTC.

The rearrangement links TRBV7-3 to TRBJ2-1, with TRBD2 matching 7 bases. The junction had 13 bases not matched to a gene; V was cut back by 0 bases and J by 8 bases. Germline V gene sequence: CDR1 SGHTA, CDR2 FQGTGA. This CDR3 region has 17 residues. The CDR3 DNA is TGTGCCAGCAGCTTAACGGGTGGGAGGGCCGGATGGCATGAGCAGTTCTTC. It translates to CASSLTGGRAGWHEQFF.

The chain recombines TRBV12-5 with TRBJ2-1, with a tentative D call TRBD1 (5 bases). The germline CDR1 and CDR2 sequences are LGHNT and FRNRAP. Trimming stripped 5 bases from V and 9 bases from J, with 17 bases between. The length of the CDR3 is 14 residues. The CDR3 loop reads CASGVRVSAVEQFF. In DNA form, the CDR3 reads TGTGCTAGTGGTGTCAGGGTTTCTGCGGTTGAGCAGTTCTTC. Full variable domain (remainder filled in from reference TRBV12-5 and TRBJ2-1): DARVTQTPRHKVTEMGQEVTMRCQPILGHNTVFWYRQTMMQGLELLAYFRNRAPLDDSGMPKDRFSAEMPDATLATLKIQPSEPRDSAVYFCASGVRVSAVEQFFGPGTRLTVL.

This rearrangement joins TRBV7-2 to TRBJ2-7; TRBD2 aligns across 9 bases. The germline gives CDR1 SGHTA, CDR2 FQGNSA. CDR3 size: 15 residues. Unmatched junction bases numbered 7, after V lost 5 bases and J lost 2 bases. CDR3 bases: TGTGCCAGCAGCGCGGGGGGGAGAACCGCCTACGAGCAGTACTTC. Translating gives CASSAGGRTAYEQYF.

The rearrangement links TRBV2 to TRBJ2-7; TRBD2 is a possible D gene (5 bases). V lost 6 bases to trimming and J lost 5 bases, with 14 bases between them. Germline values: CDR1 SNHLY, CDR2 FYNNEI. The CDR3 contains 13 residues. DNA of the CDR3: TGTGCCAGCAGGGTGAGGCTAGCCGACGAGCAGTACTTC. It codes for CASRVRLADEQYF.

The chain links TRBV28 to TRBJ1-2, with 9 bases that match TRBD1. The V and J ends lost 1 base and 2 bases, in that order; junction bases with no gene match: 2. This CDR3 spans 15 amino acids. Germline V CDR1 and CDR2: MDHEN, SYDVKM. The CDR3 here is CASSLYGQGNYGYTF. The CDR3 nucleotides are TGTGCCAGCAGTTTATACGGACAGGGGAACTATGGCTACACCTTC.

The CDR3 is CASSLYGETYNEQFF. CDR3 bases: TGTGCCAGCAGCTTATACGGGGAAACCTACAATGAGCAGTTCTTC. The rearrangement links TRBV7-8 to TRBJ2-1, with D maybe TRBD2 (5 bases). V gave up 2 bases and J gave up 2 bases, with 10 bases separating them. The CDR3 length is 15 residues. Germline assignment: CDR1 SGHVS and CDR2 FQNEAQ. The full variable domain, completed using reference TRBV7-8 and TRBJ2-1, is GAGVSQSPRYKVAKRGQDVALRCDPISGHVSLFWYQQALGQGPEFLTYFQNEAQLDKSGLPSDRFFAERPEGSVSTLKIQRTQQEDSAVYLCASSLYGETYNEQFFGPGTRLTVL.

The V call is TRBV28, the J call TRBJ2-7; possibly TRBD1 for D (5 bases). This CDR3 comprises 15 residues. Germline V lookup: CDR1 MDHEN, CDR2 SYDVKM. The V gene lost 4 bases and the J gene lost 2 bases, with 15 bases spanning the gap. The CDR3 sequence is CASSSPWGRTYEQYF. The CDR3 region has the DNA TGTGCCAGCAGTTCCCCGTGGGGCAGAACCTACGAGCAGTACTTC.

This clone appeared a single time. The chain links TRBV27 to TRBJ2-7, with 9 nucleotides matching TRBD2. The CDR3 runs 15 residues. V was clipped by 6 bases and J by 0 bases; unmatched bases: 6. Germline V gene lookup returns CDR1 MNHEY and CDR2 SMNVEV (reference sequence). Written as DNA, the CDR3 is TGTGCCAGCAGCGGATATAGCGGGAGCTCCTACGAGCAGTACTTC. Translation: CASSGYSGSSYEQYF.

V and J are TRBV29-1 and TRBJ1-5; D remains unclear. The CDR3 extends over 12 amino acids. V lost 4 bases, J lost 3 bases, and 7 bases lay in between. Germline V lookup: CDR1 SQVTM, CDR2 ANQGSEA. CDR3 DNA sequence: TGCAGCGTTGGTCACATCAATCAGCCCCAGCATTTT. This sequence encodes CSVGHINQPQHF. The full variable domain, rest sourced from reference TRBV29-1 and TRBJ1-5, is SAVISQKPSRDICQRGTSLTIQCQVDSQVTMMFWYRQQPGQSLTLIATANQGSEATYESGFVIDKFPISRPNLTFSTLTVSNMSPEDSSIYLCSVGHINQPQHFGDGTRLSIL.

The CDR3 DNA reads TGTGCCAGCAGCTTAGGGGGGGAAACGGCTGAAGCTTTCTTT. It yields the protein CASSLGGETAEAFF. J is TRBJ1-1 and V is TRBV7-3; D possibly corresponds to TRBD1 (5 bases). The germline gives CDR1 SGHTA, CDR2 FQGTGA. The CDR3 totals 14 residues. Trimming removed 2 bases at V and 6 bases at J, with 13 bases between.

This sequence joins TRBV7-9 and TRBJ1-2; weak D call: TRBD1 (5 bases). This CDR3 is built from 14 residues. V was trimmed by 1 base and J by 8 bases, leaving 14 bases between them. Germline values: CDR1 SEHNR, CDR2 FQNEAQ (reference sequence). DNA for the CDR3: TGTGCCAGCAGCTTAGTGGAAGGGGCGGGGGGCTACACCTTC. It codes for CASSLVEGAGGYTF. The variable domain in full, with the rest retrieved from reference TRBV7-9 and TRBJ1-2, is DTGVSQNPRHKITKRGQNVTFRCDPISEHNRLYWYRQTLGQGPEFLTYFQNEAQLEKSRLLSDRFSAERPKGSFSTLEIQRTEQGDSAMYLCASSLVEGAGGYTFGSGTRLTVV.

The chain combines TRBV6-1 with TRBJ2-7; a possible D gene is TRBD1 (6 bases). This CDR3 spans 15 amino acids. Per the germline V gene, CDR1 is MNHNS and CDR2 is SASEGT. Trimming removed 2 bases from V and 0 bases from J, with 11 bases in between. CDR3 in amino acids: CASSEYPGVSYEQYF. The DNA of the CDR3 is TGTGCCAGCAGTGAATACCCAGGGGTCTCCTACGAGCAGTACTTC.

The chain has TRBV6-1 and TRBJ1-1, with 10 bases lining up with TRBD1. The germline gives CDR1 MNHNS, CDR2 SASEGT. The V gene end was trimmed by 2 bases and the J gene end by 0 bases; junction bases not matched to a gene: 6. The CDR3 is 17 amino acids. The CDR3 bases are TGTGCCAGCAGTGAATTAGGGACAGGGGTAGTGAACACTGAAGCTTTCTTT. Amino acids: CASSELGTGVVNTEAFF.

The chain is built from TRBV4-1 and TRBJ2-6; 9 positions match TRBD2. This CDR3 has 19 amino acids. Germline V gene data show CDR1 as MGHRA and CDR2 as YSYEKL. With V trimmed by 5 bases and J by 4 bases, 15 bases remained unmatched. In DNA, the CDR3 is TGCGCCAGCAGCGTCCCCGGGACTAGCATGCTACAAGGGGCCAACGTCCTGACTTTC. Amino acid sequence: CASSVPGTSMLQGANVLTF.

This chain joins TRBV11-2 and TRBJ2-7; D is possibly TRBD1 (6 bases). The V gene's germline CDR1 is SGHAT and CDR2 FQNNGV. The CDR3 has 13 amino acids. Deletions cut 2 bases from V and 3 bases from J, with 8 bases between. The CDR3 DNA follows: TGTGCCAGCAGCTTACAGGGGAGCTACGAGCAGTACTTC. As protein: CASSLQGSYEQYF.